One T cell receptor (beta chain) is described in this entry. What it recognizes is unknown. The PCR employed 60 Vbeta primers together with 13 Jbeta primers. Assay: immunoSEQ multiplex PCR; the TCRdb copy retains only in-frame clones and omits some. The data contain 160,000 or so clones, roughly 84% of them seen just once; the ten biggest clones take up approximately 0.98%. These data belong to a study of cytomegalovirus exposure and HLA in healthy donors. Study observations and caveats: In a later analysis, parvovirus B19, influenza, CMV and Epstein-Barr virus appeared linked to several top co-occurrence clusters. Later analysis identified a missense DCLRE1C variant that was linked to TCR beta V- and J-gene trimming. A highly shared variant cluster was judged a likely technical artifact.

This clonotype was sampled from a man younger than 40 in good health and CMV-seronegative. Input material: PBMCs.

CDR3 DNA: TGTGCCAGCAGCGTAGTAAGCAGGGCCGGCACTGAAGCTTTCTTT. This codes for CASSVVSRAGTEAFF. The rearrangement links TRBV9 to TRBJ1-1; tentatively, D is TRBD1 (5 bases). Germline CDR1 is SGDLS and CDR2 is YYNGEE. CDR3 length equals 15 residues. Trimming removed 0 bases at V and 4 bases at J, with 13 bases between. Drawing the rest from reference TRBV9 and TRBJ1-1, the complete variable domain is DSGVTQTPKHLITATGQRVTLRCSPRSGDLSVYWYQQSLDQGLQFLIQYYNGEERAKGNILERFSAQQFPDLHSELNLSSLELGDSALYFCASSVVSRAGTEAFFGQGTRLTVV.